The present TCR beta chain was sequenced within a study of cytomegalovirus exposure and HLA in healthy donors. This clone came up a few times. Here immunoSEQ multiplex PCR was the method, and the copy in TCRdb shows in-frame clones only, minus some. The repertoire includes 100,000 to 150,000 clones, around nine tenths of them detected once, and approximately 2% sits in the top ten. The CDR3 loop spans 12 amino acids. V was clipped by 8 bases and J by 1 base, with 7 bases between them. CDR1 SEHNR and CDR2 FQNEAQ come from the germline V gene (reference sequence). The donors were members of the roughly 120-subject validation cohort (separate from the roughly 680-subject first cohort).

The sequenced sample consisted of PBMCs. The origin of this receptor is a woman under 30 in good health and CMV-seronegative. The chain is built from TRBV7-9 and TRBJ2-3; D is ambiguous. The CDR3 loop reads CASSLGTDTQYF. CDR3 in DNA: TGTGCCAGCTCCCTCGGCACAGATACGCAGTATTTT. Filled out from reference TRBV7-9 and TRBJ2-3, the complete variable domain reads DTGVSQNPRHKITKRGQNVTFRCDPISEHNRLYWYRQTLGQGPEFLTYFQNEAQLEKSRLLSDRFSAERPKGSFSTLEIQRTEQGDSAMYLCASSLGTDTQYFGPGTRLTVL.